One sample yielded the 17 T cell receptor beta chains listed below, sequenced in a study of response to subunit inactivated influenza vaccine. TCRdb fed the RT-PCR reads into MiXCR, producing one record per CDR3 protein. The table records approximately 700,000 distinct CDR3 sequences, around 14% of them present only once. Material: PBMCs from blood, obtained 14 days before vaccination. These TCRs come from a man in his fifties who received an inactivated influenza vaccine.

The CDR3 nucleotides read TGCAGTGCTAGACGGGGGACTAGCTCCTACAATGAGCAGTTCTTC. Translated: CSARRGTSSYNEQFF. This chain joins TRBV20-1 and TRBJ2-1, with 8 bases matching TRBD2. There are 15 residues in the CDR3. The V gene end was trimmed by 2 bases and the J gene end by 0 bases; junction bases not matched to a gene: 3. In germline, CDR1 is DFQATT, CDR2 SNEGSKA (reference sequence).

This clonotype was counted only a few times. V usage is TRBV4-2 and J usage is TRBJ2-7, with D perhaps TRBD1 or TRBD2 (5 bases each). Trimming took 0 bases from V and 7 from J, leaving 13 bases between them. This CDR3 region has 14 residues. Per the germline V gene, CDR1 is LGHNA and CDR2 is YNFKEQ. CDR3 sequence (DNA): TGTGCCAGCAGCCAAGATGGGACGCAATGGGAGCAGTACTTC. Amino acid sequence: CASSQDGTQWEQYF.

The rearrangement links TRBV4-2 to TRBJ2-1; D may match TRBD1 or TRBD2 (5 bases each). This CDR3 spans 15 amino acids. CDR1 and CDR2 from the germline V gene are LGHNA and YNFKEQ. The germline V and J ends were trimmed by 1 base and 4 bases, with 11 bases remaining between them. The DNA for the CDR3 is TGTGCCAGCAGCCAAGCGGGACCCTTATACAATGAGCAGTTCTTC. Translated, it gives CASSQAGPLYNEQFF.

This clonotype was counted between two and nine times. V usage is TRBV12-3 or TRBV12-4 and J usage is TRBJ1-2; TRBD1 might be the D (5 bases). The CDR3 contains 14 residues. V was trimmed by 3 bases and J by 4 bases, leaving 12 bases between them. Here the CDR3 DNA reads TGTGCCAGCAGTTTCAGCGGGGACCGCTATGGCTACACCTTC. Protein product: CASSFSGDRYGYTF.

This clonotype was observed many times. V is TRBV12-3 or TRBV12-4 and J is TRBJ2-7; TRBD2 matches 13 bases. The CDR3 contains 14 residues. The trim removed 4 bases at V and 10 bases at J, leaving 7 bases unmatched. This CDR3 is CASSWRTSGSLQYF. The DNA of the CDR3 is TGTGCCAGCAGTTGGCGGACTAGCGGGAGTCTACAGTACTTC.

The chain has TRBV3-1 and TRBJ2-1; maybe TRBD2 (6 bases). Per germline, CDR1 LGHDT and CDR2 YNNKEL (reference sequence). The CDR3 is 14 amino acids. The germline V and J ends were trimmed by 1 base and 13 bases, with 17 bases remaining between them. The CDR3 nucleotides are TGTGCCAGCAGCCAAGCCAGATGGGACTCGGACCAGTTCTTC. As protein: CASSQARWDSDQFF.

Only a few counts were recorded for this clonotype. The chain employs TRBV12-3 or TRBV12-4 and TRBJ1-2; 8 bases are shared with TRBD1. With V trimmed by 6 bases and J by 4 bases, 7 bases remained unmatched. The CDR3 loop spans 14 amino acids. The CDR3 reads CASRPGGLFYGYTF. In DNA, the CDR3 is TGTGCCAGCAGACCAGGGGGCTTGTTCTATGGCTACACCTTC.

The V and J genes are TRBV9 and TRBJ2-2; D is possibly TRBD2 (6 bases). The CDR3 sequence is 16 residues long. V lost 0 bases and J lost 1, with 10 bases in between. Per germline, CDR1 SGDLS and CDR2 YYNGEE. The CDR3 DNA reads as TGTGCCAGCAGCGTAGCGGGGCGGGGGAACACCGGGGAGCTGTTTTTT. Its translation: CASSVAGRGNTGELFF.

This clonotype appeared many times. This chain connects TRBV7-9 to TRBJ2-5, with 7 bases lining up with TRBD1. Germline V gene sequence: CDR1 SEHNR, CDR2 FQNEAQ (reference sequence). The CDR3 loop spans 13 amino acids. V was clipped by 5 bases and J by 1 base; unmatched bases: 1. For the CDR3, the DNA is TGTGCCAGCAGCCGGGACAGCCAAGAGACCCAGTACTTC. This gives the protein CASSRDSQETQYF.

The genes are TRBV28 and TRBJ2-7; D not certain. Per the germline V gene, CDR1 is MDHEN and CDR2 is SYDVKM. This CDR3 has 16 residues. Trimming took 6 bases from V and 2 from J, leaving 20 bases between them. The CDR3 spells CASRPATDGTTYEQYF. The DNA for the CDR3 is TGTGCCAGCAGACCTGCTACGGACGGAACCACCTACGAGCAGTACTTC.

This clonotype was detected a few times. The chain couples TRBV4-2 to TRBJ2-1, with D perhaps matching TRBD1 or TRBD2 (5 bases each). The CDR3 contains 16 residues. Trimming removed 0 bases from V and 8 bases from J, with 17 bases in between. Germline values: CDR1 LGHNA, CDR2 YNFKEQ. Written as DNA, the CDR3 is TGTGCCAGCAGCCAAGACAGGGCGGGTCCAGCGGATGAGCAGTTCTTC. Encoded protein: CASSQDRAGPADEQFF.

The chain combines TRBV5-1 with TRBJ2-5; no reliable D call. V was trimmed by 0 bases and J by 5 bases, leaving 17 bases between them. The V gene's germline CDR1 is SGHRS and CDR2 YFSETQ. This CDR3 has 16 amino acids. CDR3 sequence: CASSLGAKGLSETQYF. DNA for the CDR3: TGCGCCAGCAGCTTGGGGGCTAAAGGGTTGTCGGAGACCCAGTACTTC.

The table lists this clonotype with a few counts. Relative to the germline gene, one junction end is altered; a read error may explain this. CDR3 region: CAISDSRQGSTPYSNQPQHF. As DNA, the CDR3 is TGTGCCATCAGTGACTCAAGACAGGGAAGCACACCTTATAGCAATCAGCCCCAGCATTTT. V gene TRBV6-4 combines with J gene TRBJ1-5; 7 positions match TRBD1. CDR1 MRHNA and CDR2 SNTAGT come from the germline V gene. The CDR3 loop spans 20 amino acids.

This chain links TRBV5-6 with TRBJ2-7, with 9 bases lining up with TRBD1. With 4 bases clipped from V and 7 bases from J, the junction kept 9 bases outside the gene matches. Germline CDR1 and CDR2: SGHDT and YYEEEE. There are 14 residues in the CDR3. CDR3 loop: CASSPGQGVGEQYF. The CDR3 DNA reads as TGTGCCAGCAGCCCGGGACAGGGCGTTGGGGAGCAGTACTTC.

This clonotype was picked up a small number of times. The CDR3 here is CASSLQISGANVLTF. The CDR3 DNA is TGCGCCAGCAGCTTGCAAATCTCTGGGGCCAACGTCCTGACTTTC. The V and J genes are TRBV5-1 and TRBJ2-6, with D unresolved. The germline V and J ends were trimmed by 1 base and 0 bases, with 5 bases remaining between them. Looked up from germline, CDR1 is SGHRS and CDR2 is YFSETQ. This CDR3 has 15 amino acids. Supplemented by reference TRBV5-1 and TRBJ2-6, the full variable domain reads KAGVTQTPRYLIKTRGQQVTLSCSPISGHRSVSWYQQTPGQGLQFLFEYFSETQRNKGNFPGRFSGRQFSNSRSEMNVSTLELGDSALYLCASSLQISGANVLTFGAGSRLTVL.

This chain uses TRBV5-6 with TRBJ2-2; D remains ambiguous. The V end was cut by 6 bases, the J end by 6 bases, with 15 bases between. The CDR3 is made up of 14 amino acids. Germline CDR1 SGHDT, CDR2 YYEEEE. The CDR3 protein is CASKVTPQAGELFF. The CDR3 coding sequence is TGTGCCAGCAAGGTCACTCCGCAGGCCGGGGAGCTGTTTTTT.

This clonotype turned up a few times. This chain connects TRBV20-1 to TRBJ1-5; D remains ambiguous. The CDR3 consists of 12 residues. Trimming removed 5 bases from V and 1 base from J, with 6 bases in between. Germline-derived CDR1 and CDR2 are DFQATT and SNEGSKA (reference sequence). Here the CDR3 reads CSAASSNQPQHF. DNA of the CDR3: TGCAGTGCTGCTTCAAGCAATCAGCCCCAGCATTTT.